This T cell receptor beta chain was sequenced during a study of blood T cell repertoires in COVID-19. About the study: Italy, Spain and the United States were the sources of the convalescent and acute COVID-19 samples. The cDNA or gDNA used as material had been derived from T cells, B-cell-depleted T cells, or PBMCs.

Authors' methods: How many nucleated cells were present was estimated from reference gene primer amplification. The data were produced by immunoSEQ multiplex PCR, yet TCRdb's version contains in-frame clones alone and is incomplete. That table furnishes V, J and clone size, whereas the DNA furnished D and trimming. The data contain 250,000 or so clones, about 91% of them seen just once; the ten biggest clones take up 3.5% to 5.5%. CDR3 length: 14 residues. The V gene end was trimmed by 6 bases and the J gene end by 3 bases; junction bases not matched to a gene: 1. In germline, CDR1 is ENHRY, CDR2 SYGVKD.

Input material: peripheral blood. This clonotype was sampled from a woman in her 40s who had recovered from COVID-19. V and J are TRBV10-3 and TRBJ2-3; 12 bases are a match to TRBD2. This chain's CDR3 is CAIRTSGRTDTQYF. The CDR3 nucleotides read TGTGCCATCAGGACTAGCGGGAGAACAGATACGCAGTATTTT.